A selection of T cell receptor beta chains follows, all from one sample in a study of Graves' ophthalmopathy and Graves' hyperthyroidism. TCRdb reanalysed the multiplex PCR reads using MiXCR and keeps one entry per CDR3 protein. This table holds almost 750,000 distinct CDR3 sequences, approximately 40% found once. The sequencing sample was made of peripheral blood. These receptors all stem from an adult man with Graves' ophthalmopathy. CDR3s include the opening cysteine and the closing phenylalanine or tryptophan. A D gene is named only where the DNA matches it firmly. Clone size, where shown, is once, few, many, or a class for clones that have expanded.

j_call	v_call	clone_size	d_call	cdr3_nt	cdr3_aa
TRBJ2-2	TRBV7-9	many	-	TGTGCCAGCAGCTCTCCTGCAGTACCGAACACCGGGGAGCTGTTTTTT	CASSSPAVPNTGELFF
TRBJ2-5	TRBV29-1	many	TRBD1	TGCAGCGTTGTGCCGGACAGGGGCCAGACCCAGTACTTC	CSVVPDRGQTQYF
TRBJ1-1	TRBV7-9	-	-	TGTGCCAGCAGCTCCCCGGGGAGAAATGAAGCTTTCTTT	CASSSPGRNEAFF
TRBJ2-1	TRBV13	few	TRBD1	TGTGCCAGCAGTGGACCGAACAGGGGAATGGTCAATGAGCAGTTCTTC	CASSGPNRGMVNEQFF
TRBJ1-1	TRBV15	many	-	TGTGCCACCAGCAGAGATCTCCAGGGTCTAAGAACTGAAGCTTTCTTT	CATSRDLQGLRTEAFF
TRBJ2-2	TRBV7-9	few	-	TGTGCCAGCAGCTCTCGGGGAATCGCGAACACCGGGGAGCTGTTTTTT	CASSSRGIANTGELFF
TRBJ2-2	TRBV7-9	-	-	TGTGCCAGCAGCTTGGTTGGGGGACCCGGGGAGCTGTTTTTT	CASSLVGGPGELFF
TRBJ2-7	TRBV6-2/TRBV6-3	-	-	TGTGCCAGCAGTTATGTAGGGCTCAGCTACGAGCAGTACTTC	CASSYVGLSYEQYF
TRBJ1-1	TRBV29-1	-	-	TGCAGCGTTGTGGAAAGGGATAATCACACTGAAGCTTTCTTT	CSVVERDNHTEAFF
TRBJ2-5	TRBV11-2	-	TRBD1	TGTGCCAGCAGCTTACCGTTAGGGGGCGGAGAGACCCAGTACTTC	CASSLPLGGGETQYF
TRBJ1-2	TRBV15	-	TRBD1	TGTGCCACCAGCAGACCGGGACAGGGGTTCTATGGCTACACCTTC	CATSRPGQGFYGYTF
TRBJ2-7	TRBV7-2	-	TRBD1	TGTGCCAGCAGCTCCCAGTCCACAGGGGGCTACGAGCAGTACTTC	CASSSQSTGGYEQYF
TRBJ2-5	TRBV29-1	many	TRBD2	TGCAGCGTACTCCGACTAGCGGGGGATACGGAGACCCAGTACTTC	CSVLRLAGDTETQYF
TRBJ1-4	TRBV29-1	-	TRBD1	TGCAGCGCTATGACAGGGGGCGTTGAAAAACTGTTTTTT	CSAMTGGVEKLFF
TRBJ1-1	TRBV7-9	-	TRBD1	TGTGCCAGCAGCCCTCAGGGACAGGCGAACACTGAAGCTTTCTTT	CASSPQGQANTEAFF
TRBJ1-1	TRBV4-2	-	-	TGTGCCAGCAGCCAAGATACGGTGAACACTGAAGCTTTCTTT	CASSQDTVNTEAFF
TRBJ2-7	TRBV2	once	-	TGTGCCAGCAGTGAAAGCAGGGAGCAGTACTTC	CASSESREQYF
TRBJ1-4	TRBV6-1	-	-	TGTGCCAGCTCACCAACTGACCTAAGTAGGGGTGAAAAACTGTTTTTT	CASSPTDLSRGEKLFF
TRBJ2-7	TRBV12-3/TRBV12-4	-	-	TGTGCCAGCAGAGTTACCGGGGCCTTGGTCGAGCAGTACTTC	CASRVTGALVEQYF
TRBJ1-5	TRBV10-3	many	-	TGTGCCATCAGTGAGCAGGCGAGAAATCAGCCCCAGCATTTT	CAISEQARNQPQHF
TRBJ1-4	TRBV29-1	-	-	TGCAGCGGGGACGAAAAACTGTTTTTT	CSGDEKLFF
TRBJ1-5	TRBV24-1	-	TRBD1	TGTGCCAGCAGTTTAAGGCCGGGACAGGGAAATCAGCCCCAGCATTTT	CASSLRPGQGNQPQHF
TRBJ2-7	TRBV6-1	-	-	TGTGCCAGCAGGGGTCAGGGGAATAGGTACGAGCAGTACTTC	CASRGQGNRYEQYF
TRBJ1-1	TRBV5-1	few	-	TGCGCCAGCAGCTCCCTAGACAGATTTGGTGAAGCTTTCTTT	CASSSLDRFGEAFF
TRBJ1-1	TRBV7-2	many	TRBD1	TGTGCCAGCAGCTTATCGACAGGGGAAGCTTTCTTT	CASSLSTGEAFF
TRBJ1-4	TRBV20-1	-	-	TGCAGTGCTAGAGAGGTGGTTCCGGGGGCTACTAATGAAAAACTGTTTTTT	CSAREVVPGATNEKLFF
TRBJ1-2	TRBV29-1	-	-	TGCAGCGATCGGGACACAGACTATGGCTACACCTTC	CSDRDTDYGYTF
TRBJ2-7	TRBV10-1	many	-	TGCGCCAGCAGTGAGTCTGGGGGAGCGGACGAGCAGTACTTC	CASSESGGADEQYF
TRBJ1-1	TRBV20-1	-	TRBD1	TGCAGTGCTCAGAACAGGGGGCTGACTGAAGCTTTCTTT	CSAQNRGLTEAFF
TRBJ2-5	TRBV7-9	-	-	TGTGCCAGCAGCTTATCATTAGGGGCCCAAGAGACCCAGTACTTC	CASSLSLGAQETQYF
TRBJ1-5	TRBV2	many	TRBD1	TGTGCCAGCAGTCAGGGGGTGGGTCAGCCCCAGCATTTT	CASSQGVGQPQHF
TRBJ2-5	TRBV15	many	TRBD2	TGTGCCACCAAATCCATTAGCGGGGCCGTAGGGGAGACCCAGTACTTC	CATKSISGAVGETQYF
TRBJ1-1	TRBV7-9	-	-	TGTGCCGGAAATAAGGCTGGGAACACTGAAGCTTTCTTT	CAGNKAGNTEAFF